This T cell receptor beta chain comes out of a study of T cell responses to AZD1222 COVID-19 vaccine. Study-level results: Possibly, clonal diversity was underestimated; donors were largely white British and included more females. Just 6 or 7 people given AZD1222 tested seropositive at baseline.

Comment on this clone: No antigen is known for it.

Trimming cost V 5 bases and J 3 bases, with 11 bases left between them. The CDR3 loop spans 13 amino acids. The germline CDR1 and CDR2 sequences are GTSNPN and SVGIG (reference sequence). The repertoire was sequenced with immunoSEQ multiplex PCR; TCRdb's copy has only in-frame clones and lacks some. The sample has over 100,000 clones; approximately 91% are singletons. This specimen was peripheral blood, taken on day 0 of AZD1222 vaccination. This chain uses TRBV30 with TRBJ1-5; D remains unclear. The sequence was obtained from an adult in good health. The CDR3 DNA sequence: TGTGCCTGGGGAGGGCAGAACAATCAGCCCCAGCATTTT. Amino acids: CAWGGQNNQPQHF. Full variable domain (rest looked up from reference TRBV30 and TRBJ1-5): SQTIHQWPATLVQPVGSPLSLECTVEGTSNPNLYWYRQAAGRGLQLLFYSVGIGQISSEVPQNLSASRPQDRQFILSSKKLLLSDSGFYLCAWGGQNNQPQHFGDGTRLSIL.